The entry that follows covers one T cell receptor (beta chain) sequence. In its sample, this clonotype was seen many times. Its antigen has not been determined. The record has no base qualities; no much larger clone is one base away. The source of the sample is a study of regulatory T cells in long-lasting Graves disease (dated by TCRdb to about 2021). Study-level background: Antithyroid drugs had been taken for less than 3 months by newly diagnosed Graves' disease patients. Persistent Graves' disease patients were compared with newly diagnosed Graves' disease patients by peripheral blood TCR sequencing and RNA sequencing. A total of around 35 samples were covered by TCR sequencing, comprising some 13 persistent and some 20 newly diagnosed Graves' disease patients. The study took place in China and was registered as a clinical trial.

The time point label, read with the paper, signifies: newly diagnosed GD, antithyroid drugs for less than 3 months. For both TCR sequencing and RNA sequencing, RNA was extracted from PBMCs using TRIzol. The diagnosis of Graves' disease was made according to American Thyroid Association guidelines. Recruitment of patients was carried out at an endocrinology department in Xi'an, China. From each patient, approximately 9.9 milliliters of peripheral blood was collected into an EDTA anticoagulant tube. Ficoll Paque Plus density gradient separation was used to isolate PBMCs, and no further T cell sorting was performed. An Agilent 2100 Bioanalyzer and agarose gel were used to check RNA quality, while a NanoDrop 2000 measured RNA concentration. Library preparation used multiplex PCR. Data came from an Illumina HiSeq 4000. TCR beta libraries were built with iRepertoire HTBI primers and Arm-PCR amplification of CDR3 regions. Gel purification was performed on PCR products prior to sequencing. On the authors' methods: Gene usage analysis of CDR3 amino acid clonotypes used the 55 to 80 TRBV and around 13 TRBJ segments found across samples. Filtered high-quality paired reads were merged into contigs using COPE and FqMerger. BLAST was used to align contigs to IMGT TRBV, TRBD and TRBJ reference genes, and CDR3 was defined according to IMGT. Clonotypes above 0.1% frequency were classified as highly expanded clones. Shannon entropy was used to measure repertoire diversity, and the Gini coefficient was used to measure V-J evenness. A clonotype was considered public if more than one individual shared it. Through fastp at Q25 and MiXCR, TCRdb rebuilt clones from the public reads, retaining in-frame beta chains. For every CDR3 protein sequence, its rows merge into one entry that carries the most common genes and DNA. The V and J calls come from TCRdb's annotation, not from the publication. For this sample there are 540,000 or so distinct CDR3 sequences; 13% appear just once. 8.5% to 10% of the sample goes to the ten largest clones.

Study-wide conclusions, independent of this receptor: The authors acknowledged the small sample size as a limitation that may reduce accuracy. Only peripheral blood was studied, because thyroid tissue, the primary lesion, was inaccessible. Persistent patients shared more public clonotypes among themselves (over 2,500) than newly diagnosed patients did (approximately 970). Lower TCR Shannon entropy and fewer highly expanded clones were observed in persistent Graves' disease patients than in newly diagnosed patients, which suggested clonal expansion. Only the TCR beta chain was sequenced and analyzed.

This same sample was also taken into another study, of T cells in Graves' hyperthyroidism and ophthalmopathy. As described in the second report: Stable Graves' hyperthyroidism was defined as the absence of progression to ophthalmopathy over 18 months of follow-up. Hyperthyroidism patients were newly diagnosed, with disease duration under 2 months, and aged 18 to 65 years. Patients with uncontrolled infections, other autoimmune diseases, pregnancy or lactation were excluded. Diagnoses were based on clinical symptoms, serum thyroxine and TRAb, thyroid ultrasound and orbital computed tomography. The TCR CDR3 was subjected to a first round of RT-PCR using the HTBI primer set and the Qiagen OneStep RT-PCR kit. Most expanded thyroid clonotypes (frequency above 0.001) were also detected in blood, a finding suggesting that blood repertoires may reflect thyroid immune responses. Ophthalmopathy was separated from stable hyperthyroidism by a 13 V-J signature model, with 87.88% sensitivity and about 81% specificity obtained in cross-validation and 80%/75% obtained in testing. In validation, the model predicted progression to ophthalmopathy a median of about 6 months before onset, with 65% to 71% sensitivity and about 72% specificity. To identify distinguishing TCR V-J signatures, a discovery cohort of some 100 patients was used, comprising some 45 with Graves' ophthalmopathy and around 57 with stable Graves' hyperthyroidism. Prospective prediction of ophthalmopathy was tested in an independent validation cohort of 18 hyperthyroidism patients and 17 patients who later progressed to ophthalmopathy. The roughly 100 discovery patients were randomly divided into training and test sets at a 7:3 ratio. The study also compared thyroid tissue and blood T-cell repertoires from roughly 6 Graves' hyperthyroidism patients. Once sampling was done, hyperthyroidism patients were given methimazole at a starting dose of 30 mg daily, whereas ophthalmopathy patients were given high-dose intravenous methylprednisolone. The libraries were constructed in a second round of multiplex PCR and then size-selected and purified. The libraries were sequenced on an Illumina HiSeq2000 using paired-end 100 bp reads. SOAPnuke was used to process the raw data, throwing out any read that contained adapters or uncalled bases, had a mean Phred below 15, or lacked an exact constant-primer or identifier match. High-quality paired reads were merged using COPE v1.2.5, and each unique nucleotide sequence was defined as a clonotype. MiTCR v1.1 was used to align the clonotypes against IMGT TRBV, TRBD and TRBJ reference segments. The analysis included only V-J combinations with a frequency above 0.0001, which together covered around 99% of the repertoires. The TCS score was defined as the ratio of F50 (clonal expansion) to E x V (chaos), calculated using BLOSUM62-based TCRdist between CDR3 peptides within each V-J. Welch's t-statistics and random forest reduced roughly 540 V-J features to about 13, which were used in a naive Bayes classifier (R e1071). Sample size was not statistically predetermined, and investigators were not blinded to group allocation. The paper describes TCR Vbeta CDR3 sequencing of fewer than 150 peripheral blood samples, made up of approximately 40 ophthalmopathy patients, approximately 76 hyperthyroidism patients and 17 progressor patients.

The source is a young man with Graves disease. Donor details come from another sample of the same person, matched by shared clones. This material consisted of peripheral blood mononuclear cells (PBMCs), taken at new diagnosis, from a patient treated with antithyroid drugs.

The bases read TGTGCCAGCAGTCCTTTAAGTCCGGGACTCGACGTTTATGAGCAGTTCTTC. The encoded protein is CASSPLSPGLDVYEQFF. The rearrangement combines TRBV12-3 or TRBV12-4 with TRBJ2-1; TRBD2 could be the D gene, as 6 bases match. Trimming removed 5 bases from V and 8 bases from J, leaving 25 bases between the germline ends. There are 17 amino acids in the CDR3, from cysteine to phenylalanine inclusive. The DNA shown is the 51-base CDR3, in frame from base 1.